This T cell receptor (beta chain) was identified in a study of shared clonotypes between healthy human individuals. Across the study: Per donor, CD8 memory used one plate, CD8 naive used two, CD4 memory used three and CD4 naive used three. Regarding the study as a whole: Sampling included only blood; tissue repertoires likely differ. Of the naive CD4 clonotypes, 4% to 5% were shared across four donors.

Under the authors' procedure: Junction-only sequences without quality scores were provided by ImmunoSEQ, so filtering was different. Assay: immunoSEQ multiplex PCR; the TCRdb copy retains only in-frame clones and omits some. V, J and clone size are those of that table, while D and trimming were read from the DNA. Altogether fewer than 700,000 clones are present, about 95% being singletons, with the ten largest covering approximately 0.11%. Naivety among CD8 cells was defined by CD45RO negativity and positive CCR7 selection, thereby excluding terminally differentiated effector memory CD45RA+ cells. J lost 5 bases, V lost 0 bases, and 12 bases had no gene match. The CDR3 sequence is 18 residues long. CDR1 is MGHRA, CDR2 YSYEKL, per germline. Comments on this clone: What it recognizes is unknown.

The sequence derives from a woman aged 30 to 39 in good health. V usage is TRBV4-1 and J usage is TRBJ2-5; 10 bases match TRBD2. The sequencing input was naive CD8+ T cells sorted from blood. The CDR3 DNA reads as TGCGCCAGCAGCCAAGAAGACCCTAGCGGGAGAAGAGGTGAGACCCAGTACTTC. Its protein product is CASSQEDPSGRRGETQYF.